This T cell receptor beta chain was captured in a study of ipilimumab plus nivolumab after autologous stem cell transplantation. Background on the study: The DLBCL group included primary refractory and relapsed cases.

Profiled with immunoSEQ multiplex PCR; TCRdb holds only in-frame clones, not every one. The profile shows 17,000 or so clones, around 80% of them singletons. Checkpoint therapy with ipilimumab 1 mg/kg began 14 to 28 days after transplant. The CDR3 sequence is 16 residues long. CDR1 is MNHNS, CDR2 SASEGT, per germline. With V trimmed by 4 bases and J by 0 bases, 6 bases remained unmatched. The sample consisted of PBMCs, taken in a trial of ipilimumab plus nivolumab as post-transplant consolidation. The rearrangement joins TRBV6-1 to TRBJ1-5, with 7 bases lining up with TRBD1. The sequence was obtained from a male donor with diffuse large B-cell lymphoma. The CDR3 spells CASSGGQRYSNQPQHF. The CDR3 DNA sequence: TGTGCCAGCAGTGGGGGACAGAGATATAGCAATCAGCCCCAGCATTTT.